This T cell receptor beta chain was captured by sequencing in a study of T cells after yellow fever vaccination. Study as a whole: SMART-Seq v4 Ultra Low Input served to prepare low-cell-number fractions.

Overall study results and limits: Most clones from primary vaccination were detected again post-booster (about 95% CD4, 88% CD8). Weaker, the secondary response peaked sooner, at day 5 versus 15.

As regards this clonotype: What it recognizes is unknown.

Template switching by 5'RACE produced TCR cDNA, adding a universal primer site and UMIs. A single record per CDR3 protein comes from TCRdb applying MiXCR to the 5' RACE reads. The repertoire holds some 500,000 distinct CDR3 sequences, with around an eighth as singletons. This sequence originates from a man younger than 45 who received the YFV17D yellow fever vaccine. The specimen comprised PBMCs, sampled on the day of the yellow fever booster vaccination.

This chain's CDR3 is CSARPLLAGGQIEQYF. Here the CDR3 DNA reads TGCAGTGCTAGGCCACTACTAGCGGGAGGGCAGATAGAGCAGTACTTC. V usage is TRBV20-1 and J usage is TRBJ2-7; 13 bases match TRBD2. The length of the CDR3 is 16 residues. J lost 7 bases, V lost 3 bases, and 12 bases had no gene match. CDR1 and CDR2 from the germline V gene are DFQATT and SNEGSKA (reference sequence).